These 20 T cell receptor beta chains were all obtained from the same sample, sequenced in a study of radiotherapy plus CTLA-4 blockade in lung cancer. Clones were read by immunoSEQ multiplex PCR, and TCRdb kept only the in-frame ones, dropping some. The profile shows some 67,000 clones, 60% to 80% of them singletons. This specimen was peripheral blood, taken from a patient treated with radiotherapy plus ipilimumab. These TCRs come from a human donor with non-small cell lung cancer whose response to radiotherapy plus ipilimumab could not be evaluated. Some clones in this sample may be carry-over from other donors' samples.

The chain couples TRBV19 to TRBJ1-6, with TRBD1 as a possible D gene (5 bases). Germline-derived CDR1 and CDR2 are LNHDA and SQIVND (reference sequence). The CDR3 has 14 residues. The germline V and J ends were trimmed by 5 bases and 9 bases, with 14 bases remaining between them. CDR3 residues: CASSRGEGSSPLHF. CDR3 in DNA: TGTGCCAGTAGTCGCGGGGAGGGGAGTTCACCCCTCCACTTT.

The chain combines TRBV9 with TRBJ2-5; TRBD2 matches 9 bases. V lost 0 bases to trimming and J lost 6 bases; unmatched junction nucleotides: 6. The germline CDR1 and CDR2 sequences are SGDLS and YYNGEE. This CDR3 contains 15 residues. Here the CDR3 reads CASSVDLTSGQTQYF. In nucleotides, the CDR3 is TGTGCCAGCAGCGTAGACCTGACTAGCGGACAGACCCAGTACTTC.

This chain joins TRBV5-1 and TRBJ1-5; tentatively, D is TRBD1 (5 bases). Germline V gives CDR1 SGHRS, CDR2 YFSETQ. The CDR3 extends over 14 amino acids. V dropped 2 bases and J dropped 6 bases, with 12 bases sitting between them. CDR3 sequence (DNA): TGCGCCAGCAGCTTATACACCGGGGGTCAGCCCCAGCATTTT. Translated, it gives CASSLYTGGQPQHF.

This chain connects TRBV7-2 to TRBJ1-1; D is ambiguous. Germline loops: CDR1 SGHTA, CDR2 FQGNSA. V lost 3 bases and J lost 3, with 11 bases in between. There are 14 residues in the CDR3. CDR3 in amino acids: CASSFSHADTEAFF. The CDR3 DNA follows: TGTGCCAGCAGCTTCAGCCACGCGGACACTGAAGCTTTCTTT.

This clone was observed a few times. The CDR3 loop is CASSVEVGGEKLFF. The CDR3 nucleotides read TGTGCCAGCAGCGTAGAGGTGGGAGGGGAAAAACTGTTTTTT. The rearrangement uses TRBV9 and TRBJ1-4; the D is unclear. The germline gives CDR1 SGDLS, CDR2 YYNGEE. The CDR3 sequence is 14 residues long. V shed 0 bases and J shed 8 bases, with 11 bases lying between them.

The chain carries TRBV5-1 and TRBJ2-2; D perhaps matches TRBD1 (6 bases). V dropped 1 base and J dropped 5 bases, with 12 bases sitting between them. Per the germline V gene, CDR1 is SGHRS and CDR2 is YFSETQ. The CDR3 is made up of 15 amino acids. Here the CDR3 reads CASSLRAGDTGELFF. The CDR3 nucleotides are TGCGCCAGCAGCTTGCGGGCAGGGGATACCGGGGAGCTGTTTTTT.

The chain has TRBV6-5 and TRBJ2-2; a weak D match, TRBD2 (5 bases). This CDR3 has 13 residues. V was clipped by 6 bases and J by 6 bases, with 11 bases between them. CDR1 is MNHEY and CDR2 is SVGAGI in the germline V gene. In DNA, the CDR3 is TGTGCCAGCAGCCCGAGGGTTTCCGGGGAGCTGTTTTTT. This gives the protein CASSPRVSGELFF.

The chain uses TRBV9 and TRBJ1-2, with D tentatively TRBD1 (6 bases). Trimming took off 0 bases at V and 4 bases at J, with 22 bases between the two ends. CDR1 and CDR2 from the germline V gene are SGDLS and YYNGEE. This CDR3 contains 18 residues. Written as DNA, the CDR3 is TGTGCCAGCAGCGTAGGGGGAGCGGGGGCAGGGTCCCGCTATGGCTACACCTTC. Translation gives CASSVGGAGAGSRYGYTF.

The gene calls are TRBV10-3 and TRBJ2-5, with D maybe TRBD2 (6 bases). The V end was cut by 11 bases, the J end by 5 bases, with 18 bases between. The CDR3 consists of 13 residues. The germline CDR1 and CDR2 sequences are ENHRY and SYGVKD. CDR3 loop: CAAKGGTGETQYF. CDR3 DNA sequence: TGTGCCGCCAAGGGCGGGACGGGGGAGACCCAGTACTTC.

V is TRBV5-1 and J is TRBJ2-7; tentatively, D is TRBD1 (6 bases). V was clipped by 4 bases and J by 4 bases, with 18 bases between them. This CDR3 is built from 15 residues. Germline V CDR1 and CDR2: SGHRS, YFSETQ. CDR3 sequence: CASSPGVQGLYEQYF. CDR3 nucleotides: TGCGCCAGCAGCCCAGGCGTCCAGGGGTTGTACGAGCAGTACTTC.

In its sample, this clone was seen a few times. The CDR3 loop reads CASNFGQNGNTIYF. In nucleotides, the CDR3 is TGTGCCAGCAACTTCGGACAGAATGGAAACACCATATATTTT. V and J are TRBV6-1 and TRBJ1-3; a possible D gene is TRBD1 (6 bases). The CDR3 sequence is 14 residues long. Trimming removed 7 bases from V and 3 bases from J, with 13 bases in between. CDR1 MNHNS and CDR2 SASEGT come from the germline V gene.

CDR3 protein: CATSTTDYNEQFF. The CDR3 bases are TGTGCCACCAGCACCACAGACTACAATGAGCAGTTCTTC. This rearrangement joins TRBV15 to TRBJ2-1; no firm D call. This CDR3 contains 13 residues. Trimming removed 4 bases from V and 3 bases from J, with 7 bases in between. Germline values: CDR1 LNHNV, CDR2 YYDKDF (reference sequence).

The rearrangement links TRBV5-4 to TRBJ1-6, with a tentative D call TRBD1 (5 bases). This CDR3 has 14 amino acids. Trimming stripped 4 bases from V and 4 bases from J, with 9 bases between. In germline, CDR1 is SGHNT, CDR2 YYREEE (reference sequence). As DNA, the CDR3 is TGTGCCAGCAGCCAAGACAGTTATAATTCACCCCTCCACTTT. It encodes CASSQDSYNSPLHF.

The J gene is TRBJ1-1, the V gene TRBV28; D is undetermined. Germline values: CDR1 MDHEN, CDR2 SYDVKM. CDR3 length: 12 residues. V was pared by 6 bases and J by 3 bases, with 8 bases between. CDR3 amino acids: CASRAGYTEAFF. DNA of the CDR3: TGTGCCAGCAGGGCGGGGTACACTGAAGCTTTCTTT.

This clone has a handful of counts. The V and J genes are TRBV2 and TRBJ1-4; TRBD1 matches at 9 bases. This CDR3 is built from 14 residues. V shed 6 bases and J 8 bases; nucleotides not matched to a gene: 7. Germline CDR1 SNHLY, CDR2 FYNNEI. The CDR3 bases are TGTGCCAGCAGCCTGGGACAGGGTGGAGAAAAACTGTTTTTT. As protein: CASSLGQGGEKLFF.

The rearrangement uses TRBV5-6 and TRBJ2-3; D gene ambiguous. There are 12 residues in the CDR3. The V and J ends lost 0 bases and 6 bases respectively, with 5 bases between them. Germline loops: CDR1 SGHDT, CDR2 YYEEEE. The CDR3 reads CASSLDGDTQYF. The CDR3, as DNA: TGTGCCAGCAGCTTGGACGGGGATACGCAGTATTTT.

This chain's CDR3 is CSASIVDTQYF. The CDR3 coding sequence is TGCAGTGCTAGTATCGTAGATACGCAGTATTTT. The chain has TRBV20-1 and TRBJ2-3; no clear D gene. This CDR3 spans 11 amino acids. Trimming cost V 3 bases and J 5 bases, with 6 bases left between them. Germline loops: CDR1 DFQATT, CDR2 SNEGSKA (reference sequence).

The rearrangement uses TRBV29-1 and TRBJ2-7; D is possibly TRBD2 (6 bases). V lost 3 bases to trimming and J lost 2 bases, with 14 bases between them. From germline, CDR1 is SQVTM and CDR2 ANQGSEA. This CDR3 comprises 14 residues. CDR3 nucleotides: TGCAGCGTTGAGGAGGGGCAGAACCCCTACGAGCAGTACTTC. The encoded protein is CSVEEGQNPYEQYF.

CDR3 DNA sequence: TGCGCCAGCAGCCAAGCCCGGGACAGGGTCTATGGCTACACCTTC. Translating gives CASSQARDRVYGYTF. V is TRBV4-1 and J is TRBJ1-2; the match to TRBD1 covers 9 bases. V was clipped by 1 base and J by 4 bases; unmatched bases: 4. CDR3 length equals 15 residues. Germline V gene sequence: CDR1 MGHRA, CDR2 YSYEKL.

V usage is TRBV6-5 and J usage is TRBJ1-2; 8 bases are shared with TRBD1. CDR1 and CDR2 from the germline V gene are MNHEY and SVGAGI. J was trimmed by 4 bases and V by 0 bases; bases with no gene match: 7. This CDR3 has 16 residues. CDR3 residues: CASSYSTGEVFYGYTF. In nucleotides, the CDR3 is TGTGCCAGCAGTTACTCGACAGGGGAAGTCTTCTATGGCTACACCTTC.